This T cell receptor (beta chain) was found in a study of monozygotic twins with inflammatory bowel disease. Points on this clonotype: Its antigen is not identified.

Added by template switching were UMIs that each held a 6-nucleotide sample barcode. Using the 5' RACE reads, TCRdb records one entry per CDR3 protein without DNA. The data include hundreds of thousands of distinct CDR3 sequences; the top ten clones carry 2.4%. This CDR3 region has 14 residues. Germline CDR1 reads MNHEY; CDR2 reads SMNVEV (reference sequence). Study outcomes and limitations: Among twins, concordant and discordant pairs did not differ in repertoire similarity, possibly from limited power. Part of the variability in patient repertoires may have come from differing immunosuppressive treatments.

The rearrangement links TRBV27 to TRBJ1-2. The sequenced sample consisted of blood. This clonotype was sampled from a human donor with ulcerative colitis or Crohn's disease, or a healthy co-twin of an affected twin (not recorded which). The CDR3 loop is CASSQSSATYGYTF.